This TCR beta chain was captured in a study of T cell clonotyping in hematopoietic cell transplantation. General study findings and limits: At the given depth, recipient repertoires were over 97% de novo clonotypes.

A note on this clone: The antigen is unknown.

Repertoires were generated with immunoSEQ multiplex PCR, while TCRdb's copy carries only in-frame clones and drops some. Seen here are about 29,000 clones, 92% observed once, and the top ten hold approximately 11%. Germline CDR1 is SGHTA and CDR2 is FQGNSA. V lost 5 bases, J lost 0 bases, and 11 bases lay in between. The CDR3 consists of 15 residues. This TCR was sampled from a female patient aged 50 to 60 who had an allogeneic stem cell transplant from a related donor, so the T cells may come from the graft donor. Some clones in this sample may be carry-over from other donors' samples. Specimen: PBMCs, collected 100 days after allogeneic stem cell transplant. The V call is TRBV7-2, the J call TRBJ2-4, with a weak D call TRBD1 (5 bases). CDR3 in DNA: TGTGCCAGCAGCACCTACCAGGGAGCCAAAAACATTCAGTACTTC. Translation gives CASSTYQGAKNIQYF.